A selection of T cell receptor beta chains follows, all from one sample in a study of shared clonotypes between healthy human individuals. The repertoire was sequenced with immunoSEQ multiplex PCR; TCRdb's copy has only in-frame clones and lacks some. Here the sample spans about half a million clones, 65% to 80% being singletons. Material: PBMCs. The receptors shown here come from a woman aged 40 to 50 in good health. Some clones in this sample may be carry-over from other donors' samples. CDR3s include the opening cysteine and the closing phenylalanine or tryptophan.

j_call cdr3_length v_call cdr3_aa
TRBJ1-4 15 TRBV7-9 CASSKLQGQNEKLFF
TRBJ2-1 15 TRBV5-8 CASSWTSGRLNEQFF
TRBJ2-5 13 TRBV2 CASRLAGVETQYF
TRBJ2-5 20 TRBV19 CASSTNRGQPMKTPQETQYF
TRBJ2-3 13 TRBV5-4 CASSLGHGDTQYF
TRBJ1-4 15 TRBV5-1 CASSFMTGADEKLFF
TRBJ1-2 15 TRBV5-4 CASSSRDRGNYGYTF
TRBJ2-3 16 TRBV9 CASSVGLADSTDTQYF
TRBJ2-7 16 TRBV5-1 CASSLGALAGGYEQYF
TRBJ2-7 11 TRBV7-9 CAEEGGDEQYF
TRBJ2-4 13 TRBV19 CASSGTGGDIQYF
TRBJ1-4 14 TRBV28 CASSPRRGGGKLFF
TRBJ1-5 15 TRBV28 CASTPWTPSNQPQHF
TRBJ1-4 16 TRBV4-3 CASSQDRGATFEKLFF
TRBJ2-7 15 TRBV19 CASSIRQAISYEQYF
TRBJ2-5 12 TRBV30 CAWTGNSETQYF
TRBJ2-7 14 TRBV5-4 CASSKSGAANEQYF
TRBJ2-7 14 TRBV28 CASHPPGQGYEQYF
TRBJ2-1 13 TRBV19 CASSHGLYNEQFF
TRBJ2-2 13 TRBV28 CASRAPNTGELFF
TRBJ2-1 15 TRBV5-1 CASSLWDRVDNEQFF
TRBJ2-1 17 TRBV28 CASSFARPLSSYNEQFF
TRBJ2-1 16 TRBV4-2 CASSQEETSGGSEQFF